This T cell receptor beta chain was found in a study of T-cell memory formation after mild COVID-19. CDR1 and CDR2 (germline): SGHNT, YYREEE (reference sequence). With 0 bases removed from V and 3 bases from J, the gap between germline ends came to 13 bases. The CDR3 covers 15 residues. TCRdb reprocessed the 5' RACE reads via MiXCR and lists one record per CDR3 protein. The profile shows about 390,000 distinct CDR3 sequences, approximately 15% of them singletons. This clonotype appeared a few times. The TCR sequence derives from a man aged 18 to 30 who had mild COVID-19 (a few samples of this study predate the infection). Cell type and time point are not known. What was sequenced was PBMCs or a T cell subset sorted from them (not recorded which). The V call is TRBV5-4, the J call TRBJ2-7; either TRBD1 or TRBD2 may fit D (5 bases each). The DNA of the CDR3 is TGTGCCAGCAGCTTGGGGCCTAAGGGGAGCTACGAGCAGTACTTC. It codes for CASSLGPKGSYEQYF.